This T cell receptor beta chain emerged from a study of T cells in Graves' hyperthyroidism and ophthalmopathy (dated by TCRdb to about 2019). The study in broad terms: Peripheral blood was sampled at the time of initial diagnosis, prior to any treatment. To identify TCR V-J signatures that set the groups apart, the researchers used a discovery cohort of 100 patients, made up of some 41 with Graves' ophthalmopathy and 57 with stable Graves' hyperthyroidism. Whether ophthalmopathy could be predicted prospectively was tested in an independent validation cohort made up of roughly 19 hyperthyroidism patients plus 17 patients who later progressed to ophthalmopathy. The 85 to 100 discovery patients were divided at random into training and test sets in a 7:3 ratio. Thyroid tissue and blood T-cell repertoires from several Graves' hyperthyroidism patients were also compared in the study. After blood sampling, hyperthyroidism patients were treated with methimazole at a starting dose of 30 mg daily, and ophthalmopathy patients were treated with high-dose intravenous methylprednisolone. TCR Vbeta CDR3 sequencing of 130 to 150 peripheral blood samples (43 ophthalmopathy, 75 or so hyperthyroidism and approximately 17 progressor patients) is reported in the paper.

Based on the germline V gene, the CDR1 and CDR2 sequences are ENHRY and SYGVKD. The CDR3 measures 12 amino acids from cysteine to phenylalanine. CDR3 DNA only is kept here, 36 bases in frame from base 1. V is shortened by 5 bases, J by 7 bases, and the region joining them spans 11 bases. Amplification of TCR beta CDR3 regions was carried out from RNA transcripts. A first-round RT-PCR of the TCR CDR3 used the HTBI primer set with the Qiagen OneStep RT-PCR kit. Libraries were constructed in a second round of multiplex PCR, after which size selection and purification were performed. Libraries were sequenced paired-end with 100 bp reads on an Illumina HiSeq2000. The source study handled its data this way. SOAPnuke was used to process the raw data, removing reads that contained adapters or uncalled bases, had a mean Phred below 15, or lacked an exact match to the constant primer or identifier. High-quality paired reads were merged using COPE v1.2.5, and each unique nucleotide sequence was defined as a clonotype. MiTCR v1.1 was used to align clonotypes to the IMGT TRBV, TRBD and TRBJ reference segments. Analysis was restricted to V-J combinations with a frequency above 0.0001, which covered 99.2% of repertoires. A TCS score was defined as the ratio of F50 (clonal expansion) to E x V (chaos), with BLOSUM62-based TCRdist applied between CDR3 peptides within each V-J. Welch's t-statistics and random forest reduced 500 to 650 V-J features to roughly 13, which were used in a naive Bayes classifier (R e1071). The raw public reads went through TCRdb reprocessing: fastp at Q25, MiXCR clone calling, in-frame beta chains kept. Each record represents a unique CDR3 protein, reported with the most common genes and DNA among its rows. The V and J calls here are based on TCRdb, not the publication. The sample table records hundreds of thousands of distinct CDR3 sequences; 20% of these occur just once. The ten largest clones take up more than 30% of the sample.

This clonotype has more than one count but fewer than ten. It has no known antigen specificity. No base quality values were provided; no much bigger clone lies one nucleotide off. Moderately to severely active disease, a Clinical Activity Score of at least 3, a NOSPECS grade of at least 4, and a duration under 3 months were present in ophthalmopathy patients. Any patient with an uncontrolled infection, another autoimmune disease, pregnancy or lactation was excluded. Diagnoses relied on clinical symptoms, serum thyroxine and TRAb, thyroid ultrasound and orbital computed tomography. PBMCs were separated from 8 to 10 ml of fresh peripheral blood using Ficoll-Paque density gradient centrifugation. Total RNA was extracted using Trizol reagent, and RNA quality was assessed on an Agilent 2100 Bioanalyzer. What the authors observed across the whole study: A model built on a 13 V-J signature distinguished ophthalmopathy from stable hyperthyroidism, reaching 85% to 90% sensitivity and 81.08% specificity in cross-validation and 80%/75% in testing. Most expanded thyroid clonotypes (frequency above 0.001) were also detected in blood, suggesting blood repertoires may reflect thyroid immune responses. No statistical method was used to fix the sample size in advance, and group allocation was not hidden from the investigators. In validation, progression to ophthalmopathy was predicted by the model with 70.59% sensitivity and roughly 76% specificity, a median of roughly 6.4 months before onset.

The sequence is built from TRBV10-3 and TRBJ1-1, with a weak D call of TRBD1 (6 bases match). This receptor was taken from a man aged 25-45 years with Graves' ophthalmopathy. The source material was blood. The DNA is TGTGCCATCAGTCCGGGGGCCTTTGAAGCTTTCTTT. Translation gives CAISPGAFEAFF.